These 20 T cell receptor beta chains share one sample of origin, sequenced in a study of blood T cell repertoires in COVID-19. TCRdb keeps only in-frame clones here, not all; method: immunoSEQ multiplex PCR. The sample lists roughly 62,000 clones, roughly 92% occurring once. Material: peripheral blood. Every receptor here comes from a human donor in a cohort sampled during active COVID-19.

V is TRBV28 and J is TRBJ1-5; TRBD1 agrees at 9 bases. V was pared by 7 bases and J by 5 bases, with 9 bases of the junction left unmatched. The CDR3 is 15 amino acids. In germline, CDR1 is MDHEN, CDR2 SYDVKM. In nucleotides, the CDR3 is TGTGCCAGCAACAAAGGGACAGGGAGACATCAGCCCCAGCATTTT. Amino acids: CASNKGTGRHQPQHF.

The chain links TRBV3-1 (or the pseudogene TRBV3-2) to TRBJ2-4; D may be TRBD2 (6 bases). V lost 1 base and J 9 bases, leaving 10 bases between the germline ends. This CDR3 has 13 residues. Germline V gene sequence: CDR1 LGHDT, CDR2 YNNKEL (reference sequence). DNA for the CDR3: TGTGCCAGCAGCCAAGGGCGGGGCAGCATTCAGTACTTC. Its protein product is CASSQGRGSIQYF.

This clone was recorded once. The chain recombines TRBV7-3 with TRBJ2-1; the D gene is possibly TRBD2 (7 bases). CDR1 is SGHTA and CDR2 is FQGTGA in the germline V gene. With 4 bases removed from V and 7 bases from J, the gap between germline ends came to 14 bases. The CDR3 consists of 14 residues. CDR3: CASSSGGRSNEQFF. In DNA, the CDR3 is TGTGCCAGCAGCTCGGGGGGCCGATCGAATGAGCAGTTCTTC.

This chain joins TRBV30 and TRBJ1-5; 8 nucleotides align to TRBD1. The CDR3 is made up of 16 amino acids. Germline assignment: CDR1 GTSNPN and CDR2 SVGIG (reference sequence). Losses at the gene ends were 2 bases for V and 4 bases for J; bases not matched to a gene: 10. The CDR3 region is CAWSLSRDRRNQPQHF. For the CDR3, the DNA is TGTGCCTGGAGTCTCTCCCGGGACAGGCGAAATCAGCCCCAGCATTTT.

This chain joins TRBV28 and TRBJ1-6; 9 bases agree with TRBD1. The J segment lost 4 bases and the V segment lost 3 bases, leaving 4 bases of the junction unmatched. The CDR3 extends over 16 amino acids. The germline gives CDR1 MDHEN, CDR2 SYDVKM. CDR3: CASSFPTGGYNSPLHF. Here the CDR3 DNA reads TGTGCCAGCAGTTTCCCGACAGGGGGATATAATTCACCCCTCCACTTT.

This clone was counted once. CDR3 region: CASKGWAGSNQPQHF. For the CDR3, the DNA is TGTGCCAGTAAAGGGTGGGCAGGGAGCAATCAGCCCCAGCATTTT. The rearrangement links TRBV19 to TRBJ1-5; perhaps TRBD1 as D (5 bases). Trimming removed 7 bases from V and 1 base from J, with 14 bases in between. Germline V CDR1 and CDR2: LNHDA, SQIVND (reference sequence). This CDR3 comprises 15 residues.

The J gene is TRBJ2-7, the V gene TRBV12-3 or TRBV12-4; D not resolved. This CDR3 spans 12 amino acids. Trimming took 6 bases from V and 8 from J, leaving 14 bases between them. CDR3 bases: TGTGCCAGCAGCCCGAGGAGCAACCAGCAGTACTTC. Translated, it gives CASSPRSNQQYF.

The V and J genes are TRBV18 and TRBJ2-7; D perhaps matches TRBD1 (5 bases). Germline assignment: CDR1 KGHSH and CDR2 LQKENI. The V end was cut by 3 bases, the J end by 0 bases, with 15 bases between. The CDR3 has 16 amino acids. CDR3 DNA: TGTGCCAGCTCACCTCGGATGGCGGACATCTCCTACGAGCAGTACTTC. Translation: CASSPRMADISYEQYF. The full variable domain, rest sourced from reference TRBV18 and TRBJ2-7, is NAGVMQNPRHLVRRRGQEARLRCSPMKGHSHVYWYRQLPEEGLKFMVYLQKENIIDESGMPKERFSAEFPKEGPSILRIQQVVRGDSAAYFCASSPRMADISYEQYFGPGTRLTVT.

This clone was seen more than once but under ten times. The chain uses TRBV29-1 and TRBJ1-3; D not certain. The ends were cut back, 1 base at V and 2 bases at J, with 6 bases in the middle. The length of the CDR3 is 13 residues. Germline CDR1 reads SQVTM; CDR2 reads ANQGSEA. The CDR3 protein is CSVEAHTGNTIYF. The CDR3 DNA reads TGCAGCGTTGAAGCCCACACTGGAAACACCATATATTTT.

V and J are TRBV29-1 and TRBJ1-1; TRBD1 is a possible D gene (6 bases). This CDR3 has 11 residues. Per germline, CDR1 SQVTM and CDR2 ANQGSEA. V was clipped by 3 bases and J by 6 bases, with 8 bases between them. The CDR3 DNA reads TGCAGCGTTGACAGGGGCGCTGAAGCTTTCTTT. Its translation is CSVDRGAEAFF.

This clone was counted a single time. The chain is built from TRBV7-2 and TRBJ2-5; 8 nucleotides match TRBD2. V lost 5 bases and J lost 2; bases outside the gene matches: 7. Germline CDR1 and CDR2: SGHTA and FQGNSA. The CDR3 length is 15 residues. CDR3 sequence reads: CASSPQAGVQETQYF. As DNA, the CDR3 is TGTGCCAGCAGCCCACAAGCGGGGGTGCAAGAGACCCAGTACTTC.

The J gene is TRBJ2-6, the V gene TRBV7-6, with TRBD2 as a possible D gene (6 bases). V lost 3 bases, J lost 2 bases, and 11 bases lay in between. In germline, CDR1 is SGHVS, CDR2 FNYEAQ. The length of the CDR3 is 16 residues. CDR3 protein: CASSFRSGAGANVLTF. Here the CDR3 DNA reads TGTGCCAGCAGCTTTAGGTCGGGGGCTGGGGCCAACGTCCTGACTTTC.

This chain connects TRBV5-1 to TRBJ2-4; 10 bases match TRBD1. Germline V gives CDR1 SGHRS, CDR2 YFSETQ. V shed 4 bases and J 6 bases; nucleotides not matched to a gene: 4. The CDR3 runs 14 residues. CDR3 DNA sequence: TGCGCCAGCAGCCTCGGGACAGGGGTAAACATTCAGTACTTC. It specifies CASSLGTGVNIQYF.

This clone was counted only a few times. This sequence joins TRBV9 and TRBJ1-1; a possible D gene is TRBD1 (6 bases). Germline V gives CDR1 SGDLS, CDR2 YYNGEE. V lost 3 bases to trimming and J lost 1 base, with 7 bases between them. This CDR3 has 13 residues. CDR3 bases: TGTGCCAGCAGCGAGACAGGGAACACTGAAGCTTTCTTT. Amino acids: CASSETGNTEAFF.

The CDR3 sequence is CAISDRQGPKLAGGTGELFF. For the CDR3, the DNA is TGTGCCATCAGTGACCGACAGGGGCCAAAACTAGCGGGAGGGACCGGGGAGCTGTTTTTT. This rearrangement joins TRBV10-3 to TRBJ2-2; TRBD2 matches 13 bases. J was trimmed by 5 bases and V by 3 bases; bases with no gene match: 15. Germline-derived CDR1 and CDR2 are ENHRY and SYGVKD. The CDR3 spans 20 residues.

V gene TRBV2 combines with J gene TRBJ2-3, with 12 bases identical to TRBD2. This CDR3 comprises 15 residues. The V gene's germline CDR1 is SNHLY and CDR2 FYNNEI. V trimming: 4 bases; J trimming: 8 bases; junction bases outside the gene matches: 7. This chain's CDR3 is CASSGASGGVGTQYF. The CDR3 DNA sequence: TGTGCCAGCAGTGGGGCTAGCGGGGGGGTCGGTACGCAGTATTTT.

V usage is TRBV9 and J usage is TRBJ2-2; tentative D call: TRBD2 (6 bases). CDR3 length equals 15 residues. Per germline, CDR1 SGDLS and CDR2 YYNGEE. The germline V and J ends were trimmed by 4 bases and 4 bases, with 14 bases remaining between them. The CDR3 is CASSPRRGRTGELFF. DNA of the CDR3: TGTGCCAGCAGCCCCCGGAGGGGTCGCACCGGGGAGCTGTTTTTT.

The chain joins TRBV9 to TRBJ2-5; TRBD1 is a possible D gene (5 bases). Per germline, CDR1 SGDLS and CDR2 YYNGEE. V dropped 1 base and J dropped 5 bases, with 15 bases sitting between them. The CDR3 runs 15 residues. In nucleotides, the CDR3 is TGTGCCAGCAGCGTAACGGGCCAGGGTGGGGAGACCCAGTACTTC. It codes for CASSVTGQGGETQYF.

The J gene is TRBJ2-5, the V gene TRBV7-9; TRBD2 aligns across 7 bases. This CDR3 is built from 15 residues. J was trimmed by 1 base and V by 6 bases; bases with no gene match: 8. The germline V gene encodes CDR1 SEHNR and CDR2 FQNEAQ (reference sequence). The CDR3 DNA is TGTGCCAGCAGGGCGGCAGGGAGGGGCCAAGAGACCCAGTACTTC. Translating gives CASRAAGRGQETQYF. The whole variable domain, remainder taken from reference TRBV7-9 and TRBJ2-5, is DTGVSQNPRHKITKRGQNVTFRCDPISEHNRLYWYRQTLGQGPEFLTYFQNEAQLEKSRLLSDRFSAERPKGSFSTLEIQRTEQGDSAMYLCASRAAGRGQETQYFGPGTRLLVL.

This chain uses TRBV6-6 with TRBJ2-3, with 12 nucleotides matching TRBD2. The trim removed 5 bases at V and 0 bases at J, leaving 3 bases unmatched. Germline V gives CDR1 MNHNY, CDR2 SVGAGI (reference sequence). This CDR3 has 16 amino acids. CDR3: CASSTGLAGSTDTQYF. Written as DNA, the CDR3 is TGTGCCAGCAGTACAGGACTAGCGGGAAGCACAGATACGCAGTATTTT.